One and the same sample provided the 15 T cell receptor beta chains below, sequenced in a study of blood T cell repertoires in COVID-19. Sequencing was performed with immunoSEQ multiplex PCR; in TCRdb, only in-frame clones are kept and a portion is missing. The repertoire consists of 170,000 or so clones, with roughly 84% occurring once and the leading ten covering about 7%. Sequencing was done on a sample of peripheral blood. These receptors were taken from a man aged 45-65 years with active or convalescent COVID-19.

J is TRBJ1-3 and V is TRBV12-3 or TRBV12-4, with D possibly being TRBD1 (5 bases). The CDR3 is 13 amino acids. Between the trimmed V and J ends, which lost 3 bases and 8 bases, there was a span of 11 bases. CDR3 sequence reads: CASSLAGSDTIYF. CDR3 DNA sequence: TGTGCCAGCAGTTTGGCAGGGTCAGACACCATATATTTT.

This chain links TRBV23-1 with TRBJ1-5; no definite D call. TRBV23-1 is flagged as an ORF with uncertain function. V dropped 4 bases and J dropped 1 base, with 5 bases sitting between them. The CDR3 is 13 residues long. The CDR3 spells CASSLPSNQPQHF. Here the CDR3 DNA reads TGCGCCAGCAGTCTCCCGAGCAATCAGCCCCAGCATTTT.

This clone was observed a single time. The chain recombines TRBV19 with TRBJ2-2; perhaps TRBD2 as D (6 bases). Trimming pared 4 bases from V and 5 bases from J, leaving 8 bases between. Germline CDR1 reads LNHDA; CDR2 reads SQIVND (reference sequence). The CDR3 consists of 13 residues. For the CDR3, the DNA is TGTGCCAGTAGTACGGGACTTACCGGGGAGCTGTTTTTT. Translated: CASSTGLTGELFF.

CDR3 sequence: CASTRLGPDNEQFF. CDR3 nucleotide sequence: TGTGCCAGCACCCGTCTGGGGCCAGACAATGAGCAGTTCTTC. V is TRBV7-6 and J is TRBJ2-1, with D perhaps matching TRBD1 (5 bases). CDR3 size: 14 residues. The germline V gene has CDR1 SGHVS and CDR2 FNYEAQ. Trimming shortened V by 7 bases and J by 5 bases, and 15 bases separated the two germline ends.

This rearrangement joins TRBV7-3 to TRBJ2-2; 8 positions agree with TRBD1. Trimming removed 0 bases from V and 7 bases from J; junction bases left unmatched: 7. The CDR3 spans 16 residues. The germline gives CDR1 SGHTA, CDR2 FQGTGA. CDR3 amino acids: CASSLTRQGISGELFF. CDR3 bases: TGTGCCAGCAGCTTAACGCGACAGGGGATTAGCGGGGAGCTGTTTTTT.

The chain employs TRBV3-1 (or the pseudogene TRBV3-2) and TRBJ2-1, with a weak D call TRBD2 (6 bases). Looked up from germline, CDR1 is LGHDT and CDR2 is YNNKEL (reference sequence). The CDR3 spans 13 residues. The V and J ends lost 8 bases and 8 bases respectively, with 16 bases between them. The CDR3 loop is CASGRGVGYEQFF. CDR3 in DNA: TGTGCCAGCGGGCGGGGCGTAGGGTATGAGCAGTTCTTC.

This clone is a singleton in its sample. This sequence joins TRBV5-1 and TRBJ1-1, with a weak D call TRBD1 (6 bases). This CDR3 comprises 13 residues. Trimming left V 6 bases short and J 4 bases short, with 13 bases between. Looked up from germline, CDR1 is SGHRS and CDR2 is YFSETQ. The CDR3 protein is CASTRTEGTEAFF. The DNA for the CDR3 is TGCGCCAGCACCAGGACAGAGGGCACTGAAGCTTTCTTT.

The genes are TRBV24-1 and TRBJ1-5; D remains ambiguous. The germline V gene encodes CDR1 KGHDR and CDR2 SFDVKD. The CDR3 runs to 24 residues. V dropped 0 bases and J dropped 0 bases, with 32 bases sitting between them. The CDR3 loop reads CATSDLRWAQSGIPGVNSNQPQHF. DNA for the CDR3: TGTGCCACCAGTGATTTGCGTTGGGCCCAATCGGGGATTCCTGGGGTTAATAGCAATCAGCCCCAGCATTTT.

The chain is built from TRBV18 and TRBJ1-1; the D gene is possibly TRBD1 (6 bases). Per germline, CDR1 KGHSH and CDR2 LQKENI. This CDR3 has 16 residues. V was pared by 2 bases and J by 0 bases, with 13 bases between. This chain's CDR3 is CASSPDNRVMNTEAFF. CDR3 sequence (DNA): TGTGCCAGCTCACCAGACAACAGGGTTATGAACACTGAAGCTTTCTTT.

The rearrangement joins TRBV6-1 to TRBJ1-2, with a possible D match to TRBD1 (6 bases). From germline, CDR1 is MNHNS and CDR2 SASEGT. The CDR3 runs to 13 residues. The V end was cut by 3 bases, the J end by 7 bases, with 12 bases between. The CDR3, as DNA: TGTGCCAGCAGTGAGGACGCCAGGGGTGGCTACACCTTC. It is translated as CASSEDARGGYTF.

The genes are TRBV19 and TRBJ2-7; D perhaps matches TRBD1 (6 bases). The CDR3 has 19 amino acids. Trimming removed 0 bases at V and 7 bases at J, with 28 bases between. Looked up from germline, CDR1 is LNHDA and CDR2 is SQIVND (reference sequence). CDR3 protein: CASSIDQGLGAKDLQEQYF. Here the CDR3 DNA reads TGTGCCAGTAGTATAGATCAGGGGTTGGGGGCGAAGGACCTTCAGGAGCAGTACTTC.

The chain has TRBV10-3 and TRBJ1-1; D possibly corresponds to TRBD1 (5 bases). The V gene lost 6 bases and the J gene lost 1 base, with 12 bases spanning the gap. This CDR3 spans 14 amino acids. The germline V gene encodes CDR1 ENHRY and CDR2 SYGVKD. For the CDR3, the DNA is TGTGCCATCAGCAACAGGCAGGGGAACACTGAAGCTTTCTTT. As protein: CAISNRQGNTEAFF.

The rearrangement joins TRBV5-1 to TRBJ2-5; D unclear. Deletions cut 5 bases from V and 1 base from J, with 3 bases between. Germline assignment: CDR1 SGHRS and CDR2 YFSETQ. This CDR3 is built from 11 residues. This chain's CDR3 is CASRAQETQYF. In DNA form, the CDR3 reads TGCGCCAGCAGGGCCCAAGAGACCCAGTACTTC.

This clone was detected only once. This chain links TRBV11-2 with TRBJ2-1, with 11 nucleotides matching TRBD2. The V segment lost 4 bases and the J segment 6 bases; nucleotides outside the gene matches: 11. The CDR3 is made up of 17 amino acids. Germline values: CDR1 SGHAT, CDR2 FQNNGV. The CDR3 DNA reads as TGTGCCAGCAGCTCCACCATAGCGGGGGGGTTTCTCAATGAGCAGTTCTTC. Amino acids: CASSSTIAGGFLNEQFF.

The rearrangement joins TRBV6-5 to TRBJ1-1; D remains ambiguous. The germline V gene encodes CDR1 MNHEY and CDR2 SVGAGI. With 6 bases removed from V and 3 bases from J, the gap between germline ends came to 5 bases. There are 11 residues in the CDR3. In DNA form, the CDR3 reads TGTGCCAGCAGAGCCGACACTGAAGCTTTCTTT. As protein: CASRADTEAFF.